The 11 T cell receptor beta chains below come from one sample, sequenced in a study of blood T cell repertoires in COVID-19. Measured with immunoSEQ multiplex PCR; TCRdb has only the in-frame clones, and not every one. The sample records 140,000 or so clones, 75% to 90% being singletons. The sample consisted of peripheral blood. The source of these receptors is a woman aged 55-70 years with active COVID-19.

As DNA, the CDR3 is TGTGCCACCAGCACCACCGTGGGGGACAGGGAAGCTTTCTTT. Translation: CATSTTVGDREAFF. The genes are TRBV15 and TRBJ1-1; 8 nucleotides match TRBD1. The ends lost 4 bases at V and 8 bases at J; junction bases unmatched: 9. The CDR3 runs to 14 residues. Germline-derived CDR1 and CDR2 are LNHNV and YYDKDF (reference sequence).

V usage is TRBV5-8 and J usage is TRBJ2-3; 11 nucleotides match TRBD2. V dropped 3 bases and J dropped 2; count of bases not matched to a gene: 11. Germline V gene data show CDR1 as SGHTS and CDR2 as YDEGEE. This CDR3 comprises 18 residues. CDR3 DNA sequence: TGTGCCAGCAGCTGGACGGGGCTAGCGGGAGGTCCCACAGATACGCAGTATTTT. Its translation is CASSWTGLAGGPTDTQYF.

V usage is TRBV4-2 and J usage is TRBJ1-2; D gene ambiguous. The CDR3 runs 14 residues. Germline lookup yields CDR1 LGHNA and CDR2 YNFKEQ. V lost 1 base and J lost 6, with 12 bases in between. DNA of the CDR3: TGTGCCAGCAGCCAAGGGACTTTATCAGATGGCTACACCTTC. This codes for CASSQGTLSDGYTF.

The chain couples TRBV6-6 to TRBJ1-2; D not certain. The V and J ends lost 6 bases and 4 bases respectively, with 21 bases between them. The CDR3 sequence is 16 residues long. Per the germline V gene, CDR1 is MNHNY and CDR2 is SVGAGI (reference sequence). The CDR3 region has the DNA TGTGCCAGCAGGCGCGAAACGGGTCCTATCCTCTATGGCTACACCTTC. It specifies CASRRETGPILYGYTF.

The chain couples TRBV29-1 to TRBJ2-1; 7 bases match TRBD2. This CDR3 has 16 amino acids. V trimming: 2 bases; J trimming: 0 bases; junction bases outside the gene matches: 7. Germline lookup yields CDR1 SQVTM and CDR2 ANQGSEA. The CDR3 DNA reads TGCAGCGTTGAACGACTAGCCCTCTCCTCCTACAATGAGCAGTTCTTC. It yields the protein CSVERLALSSYNEQFF.

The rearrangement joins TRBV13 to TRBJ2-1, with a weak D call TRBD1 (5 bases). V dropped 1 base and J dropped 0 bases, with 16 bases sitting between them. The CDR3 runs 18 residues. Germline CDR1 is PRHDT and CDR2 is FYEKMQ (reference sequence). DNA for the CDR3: TGTGCCAGCAGCTTAGATGGACAACGGTGGAGCTCCTACAATGAGCAGTTCTTC. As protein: CASSLDGQRWSSYNEQFF.

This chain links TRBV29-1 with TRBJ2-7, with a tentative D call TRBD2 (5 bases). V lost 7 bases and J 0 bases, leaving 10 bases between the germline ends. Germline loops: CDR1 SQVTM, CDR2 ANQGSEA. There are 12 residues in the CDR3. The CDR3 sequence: CSGAENSYEQYF. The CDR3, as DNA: TGCAGCGGAGCGGAAAACTCCTACGAGCAGTACTTC.

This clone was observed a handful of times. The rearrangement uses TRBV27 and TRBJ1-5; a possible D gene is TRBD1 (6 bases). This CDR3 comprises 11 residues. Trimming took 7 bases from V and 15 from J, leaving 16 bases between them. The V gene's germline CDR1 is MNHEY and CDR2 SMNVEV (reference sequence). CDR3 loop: CASTPSGEGHF. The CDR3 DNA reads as TGTGCCAGCACCCCCTCAGGGGAAGGGCATTTT.

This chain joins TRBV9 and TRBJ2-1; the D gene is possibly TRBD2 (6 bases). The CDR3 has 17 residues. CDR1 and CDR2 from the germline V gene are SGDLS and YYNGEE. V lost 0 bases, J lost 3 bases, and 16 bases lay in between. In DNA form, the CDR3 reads TGTGCCAGCAGCGTAGAATCGGGGGTCCGATTCTACAATGAGCAGTTCTTC. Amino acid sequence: CASSVESGVRFYNEQFF. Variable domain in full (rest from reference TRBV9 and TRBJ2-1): DSGVTQTPKHLITATGQRVTLRCSPRSGDLSVYWYQQSLDQGLQFLIQYYNGEERAKGNILERFSAQQFPDLHSELNLSSLELGDSALYFCASSVESGVRFYNEQFFGPGTRLTVL.

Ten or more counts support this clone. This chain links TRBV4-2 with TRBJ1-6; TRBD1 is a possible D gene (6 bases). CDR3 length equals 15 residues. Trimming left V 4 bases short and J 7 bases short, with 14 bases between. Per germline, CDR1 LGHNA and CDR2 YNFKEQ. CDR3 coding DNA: TGTGCCAGCAGCCTCCCTGCAGGGACAAATTCACCCCTCCACTTT. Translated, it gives CASSLPAGTNSPLHF.

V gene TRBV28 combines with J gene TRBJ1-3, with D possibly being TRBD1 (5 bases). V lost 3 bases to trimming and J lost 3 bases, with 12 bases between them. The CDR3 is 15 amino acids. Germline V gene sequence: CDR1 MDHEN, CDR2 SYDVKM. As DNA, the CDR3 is TGTGCCAGCAGTTTGGGAGGGGTGGGTGGAAACACCATATATTTT. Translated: CASSLGGVGGNTIYF. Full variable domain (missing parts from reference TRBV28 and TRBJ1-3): DVKVTQSSRYLVKRTGEKVFLECVQDMDHENMFWYRQDPGLGLRLIYFSYDVKMKEKGDIPEGYSVSREKKERFSLILESASTNQTSMYLCASSLGGVGGNTIYFGEGSWLTVV.